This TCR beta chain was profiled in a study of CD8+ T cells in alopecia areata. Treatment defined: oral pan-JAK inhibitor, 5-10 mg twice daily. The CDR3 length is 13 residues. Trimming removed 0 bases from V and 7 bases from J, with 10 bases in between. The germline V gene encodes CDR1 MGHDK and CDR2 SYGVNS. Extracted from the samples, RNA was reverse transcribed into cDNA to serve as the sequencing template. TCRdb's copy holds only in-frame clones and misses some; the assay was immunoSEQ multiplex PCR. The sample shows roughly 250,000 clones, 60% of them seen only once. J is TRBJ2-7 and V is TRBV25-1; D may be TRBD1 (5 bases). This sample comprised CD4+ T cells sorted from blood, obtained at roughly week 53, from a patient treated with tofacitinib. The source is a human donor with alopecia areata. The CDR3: CASSEYRAEEQYF. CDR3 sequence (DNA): TGTGCCAGCAGTGAATACAGGGCGGAGGAGCAGTACTTC.